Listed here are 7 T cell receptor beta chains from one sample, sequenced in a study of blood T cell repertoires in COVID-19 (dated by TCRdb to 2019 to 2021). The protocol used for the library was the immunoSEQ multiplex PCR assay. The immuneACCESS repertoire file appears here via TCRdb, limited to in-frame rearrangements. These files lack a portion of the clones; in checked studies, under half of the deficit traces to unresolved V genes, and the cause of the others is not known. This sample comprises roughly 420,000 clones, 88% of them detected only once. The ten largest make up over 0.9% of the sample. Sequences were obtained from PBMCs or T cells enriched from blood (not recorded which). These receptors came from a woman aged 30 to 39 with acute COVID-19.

The CDR3: CASSLMGRGPYNEQFF. CDR3 coding DNA: TGTGCCAGCAGCTTAATGGGGCGGGGACCTTACAATGAGCAGTTCTTC. The chain links TRBV11-1 to TRBJ2-1, with D maybe TRBD2 (6 bases). Germline lookup yields CDR1 SGHAT and CDR2 FQDESV (reference sequence). CDR3 size: 16 residues. V dropped 2 bases and J dropped 4 bases, with 15 bases sitting between them.

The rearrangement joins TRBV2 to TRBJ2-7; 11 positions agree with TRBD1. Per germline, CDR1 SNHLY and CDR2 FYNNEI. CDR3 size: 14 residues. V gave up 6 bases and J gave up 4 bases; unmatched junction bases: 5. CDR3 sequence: CASSQDRGQYEQYF. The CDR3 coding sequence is TGTGCCAGCAGCCAGGACAGGGGGCAATACGAGCAGTACTTC.

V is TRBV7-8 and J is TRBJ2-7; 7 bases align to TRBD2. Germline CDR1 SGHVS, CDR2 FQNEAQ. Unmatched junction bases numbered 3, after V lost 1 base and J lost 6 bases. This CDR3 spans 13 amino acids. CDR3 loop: CASSLGGRVEQYF. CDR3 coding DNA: TGTGCCAGCAGCTTAGGTGGGAGGGTCGAGCAGTACTTC.

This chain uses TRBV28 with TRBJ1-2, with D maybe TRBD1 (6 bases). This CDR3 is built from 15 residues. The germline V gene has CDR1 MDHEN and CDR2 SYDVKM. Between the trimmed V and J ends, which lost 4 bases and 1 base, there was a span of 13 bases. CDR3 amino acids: CASSSTGYRNYGYTF. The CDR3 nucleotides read TGTGCCAGCAGTTCGACAGGTTATCGTAACTATGGCTACACCTTC.

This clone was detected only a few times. The CDR3 DNA reads as TGCGCCAGCAGCCCCCGGCAGGGTAGCGGCGAGCAGTACTTC. As protein: CASSPRQGSGEQYF. The V call is TRBV4-1, the J call TRBJ2-7; maybe TRBD2 (6 bases). Germline V gives CDR1 MGHRA, CDR2 YSYEKL. The CDR3 consists of 14 residues. Between the trimmed V and J ends, which lost 4 bases and 6 bases, there was a span of 16 bases.

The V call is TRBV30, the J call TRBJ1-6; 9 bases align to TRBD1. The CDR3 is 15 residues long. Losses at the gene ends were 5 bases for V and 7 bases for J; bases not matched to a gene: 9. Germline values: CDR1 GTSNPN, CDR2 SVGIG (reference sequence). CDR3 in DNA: TGTGCCTGGGAACGTGAGGGACAGGGAAATTCACCCCTCCACTTT. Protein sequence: CAWEREGQGNSPLHF.

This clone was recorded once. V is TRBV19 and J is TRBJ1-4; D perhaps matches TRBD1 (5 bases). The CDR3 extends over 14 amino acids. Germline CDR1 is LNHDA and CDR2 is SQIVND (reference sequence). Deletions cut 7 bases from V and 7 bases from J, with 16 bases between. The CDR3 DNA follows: TGTGCCAGTACCTCCGACAGATCCGCTGAAAAACTGTTTTTT. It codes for CASTSDRSAEKLFF.